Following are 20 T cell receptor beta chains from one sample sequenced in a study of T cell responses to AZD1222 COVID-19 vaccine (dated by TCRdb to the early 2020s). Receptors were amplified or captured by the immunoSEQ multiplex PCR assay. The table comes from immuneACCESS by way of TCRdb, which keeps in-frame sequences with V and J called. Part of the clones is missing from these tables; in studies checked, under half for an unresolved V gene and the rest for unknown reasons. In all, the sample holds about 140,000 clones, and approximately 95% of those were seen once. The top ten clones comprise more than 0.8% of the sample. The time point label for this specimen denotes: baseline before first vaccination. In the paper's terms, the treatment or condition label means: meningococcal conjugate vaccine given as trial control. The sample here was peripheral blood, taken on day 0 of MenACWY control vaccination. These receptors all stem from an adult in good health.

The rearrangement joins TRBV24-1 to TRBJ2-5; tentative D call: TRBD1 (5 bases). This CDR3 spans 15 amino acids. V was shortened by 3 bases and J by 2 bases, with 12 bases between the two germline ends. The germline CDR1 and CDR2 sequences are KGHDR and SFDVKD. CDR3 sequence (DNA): TGTGCCACCAGTGATGCTACAGGTTCTCAAGAGACCCAGTACTTC. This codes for CATSDATGSQETQYF.

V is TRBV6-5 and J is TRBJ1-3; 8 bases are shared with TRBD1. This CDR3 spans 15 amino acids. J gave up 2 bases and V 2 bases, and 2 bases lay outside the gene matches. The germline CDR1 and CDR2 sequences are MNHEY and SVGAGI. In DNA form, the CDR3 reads TGTGCCAGCAGTTACGACAGGGGTACTGGAAACACCATATATTTT. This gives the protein CASSYDRGTGNTIYF.

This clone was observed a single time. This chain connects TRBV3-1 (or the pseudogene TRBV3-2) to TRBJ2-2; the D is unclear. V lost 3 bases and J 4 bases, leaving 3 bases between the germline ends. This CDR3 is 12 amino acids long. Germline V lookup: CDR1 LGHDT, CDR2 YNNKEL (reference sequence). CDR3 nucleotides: TGTGCCAGCAGCCACTCCACCGGGGAGCTGTTTTTT. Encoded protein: CASSHSTGELFF.

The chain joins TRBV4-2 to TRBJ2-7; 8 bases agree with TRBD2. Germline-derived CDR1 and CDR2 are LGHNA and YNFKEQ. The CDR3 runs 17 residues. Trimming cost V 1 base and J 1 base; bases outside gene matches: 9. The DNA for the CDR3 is TGTGCCAGCAGCCAAGGGGAGGCGGCGGGAGGATCCTACGAGCAGTACTTC. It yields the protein CASSQGEAAGGSYEQYF.

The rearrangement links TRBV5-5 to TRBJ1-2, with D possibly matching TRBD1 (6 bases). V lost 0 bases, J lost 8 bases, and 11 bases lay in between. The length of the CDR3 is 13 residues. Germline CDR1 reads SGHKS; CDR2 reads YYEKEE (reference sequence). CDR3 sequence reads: CASSLEGGWGYTF. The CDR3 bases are TGTGCCAGCAGCTTGGAGGGGGGCTGGGGCTACACCTTC.

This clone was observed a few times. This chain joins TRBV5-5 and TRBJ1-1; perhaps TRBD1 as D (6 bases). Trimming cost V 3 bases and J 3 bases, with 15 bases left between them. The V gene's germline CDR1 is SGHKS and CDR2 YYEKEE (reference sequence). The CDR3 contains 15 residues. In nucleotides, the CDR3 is TGTGCCAGCAGCTCAAATACAGGGTGGTACACTGAAGCTTTCTTT. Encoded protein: CASSSNTGWYTEAFF.

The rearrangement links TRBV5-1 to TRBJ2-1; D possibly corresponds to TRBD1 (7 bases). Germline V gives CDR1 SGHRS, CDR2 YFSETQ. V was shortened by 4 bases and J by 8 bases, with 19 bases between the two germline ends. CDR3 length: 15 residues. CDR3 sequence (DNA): TGCGCCAGCAGCATGGGAGGAGGGGGCTTCGATGAGCAGTTCTTC. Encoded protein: CASSMGGGGFDEQFF.

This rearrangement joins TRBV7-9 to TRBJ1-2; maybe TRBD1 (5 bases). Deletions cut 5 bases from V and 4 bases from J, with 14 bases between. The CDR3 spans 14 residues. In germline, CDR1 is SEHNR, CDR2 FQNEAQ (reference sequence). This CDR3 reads CASSTPGESYGYTF. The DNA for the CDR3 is TGTGCCAGCAGCACCCCGGGGGAGTCCTATGGCTACACCTTC. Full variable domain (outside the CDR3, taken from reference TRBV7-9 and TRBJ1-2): DTGVSQNPRHKITKRGQNVTFRCDPISEHNRLYWYRQTLGQGPEFLTYFQNEAQLEKSRLLSDRFSAERPKGSFSTLEIQRTEQGDSAMYLCASSTPGESYGYTFGSGTRLTVV.

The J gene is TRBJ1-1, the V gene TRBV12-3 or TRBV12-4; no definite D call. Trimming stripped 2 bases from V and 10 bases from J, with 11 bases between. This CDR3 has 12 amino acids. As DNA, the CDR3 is TGTGCCAGCAGTTTACTTGCCGCACGAGCTTTCTTT. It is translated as CASSLLAARAFF.

The CDR3 DNA follows: TGTGCCAGTAGTAGTCGGACAGACTACACCTTC. Translation: CASSSRTDYTF. The chain is built from TRBV19 and TRBJ1-2; D is possibly TRBD1 (6 bases). Germline V gene lookup returns CDR1 LNHDA and CDR2 SQIVND (reference sequence). There are 11 residues in the CDR3. V shed 4 bases and J shed 10 bases, with 10 bases lying between them.

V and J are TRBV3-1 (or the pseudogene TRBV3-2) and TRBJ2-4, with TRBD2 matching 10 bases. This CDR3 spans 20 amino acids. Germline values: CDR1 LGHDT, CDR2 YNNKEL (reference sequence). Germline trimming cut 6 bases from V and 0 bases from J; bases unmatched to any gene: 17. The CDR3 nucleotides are TGTGCCAGCAGTGAGAAAATTCTAGCGGGGGATAGCCTAGCCAAAAACATTCAGTACTTC. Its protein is CASSEKILAGDSLAKNIQYF.

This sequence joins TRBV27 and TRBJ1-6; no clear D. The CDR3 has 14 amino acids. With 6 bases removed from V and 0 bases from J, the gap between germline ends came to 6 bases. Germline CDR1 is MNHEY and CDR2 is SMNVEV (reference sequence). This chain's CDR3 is CASREYSYNSPLHF. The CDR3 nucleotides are TGTGCCAGCAGAGAGTACTCCTATAATTCACCCCTCCACTTT.

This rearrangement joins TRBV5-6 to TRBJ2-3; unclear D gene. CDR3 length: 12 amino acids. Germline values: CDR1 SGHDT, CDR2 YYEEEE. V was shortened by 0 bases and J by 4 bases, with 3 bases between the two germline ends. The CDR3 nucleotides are TGTGCCAGCAGCTTGGTCGCAGATACGCAGTATTTT. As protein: CASSLVADTQYF.

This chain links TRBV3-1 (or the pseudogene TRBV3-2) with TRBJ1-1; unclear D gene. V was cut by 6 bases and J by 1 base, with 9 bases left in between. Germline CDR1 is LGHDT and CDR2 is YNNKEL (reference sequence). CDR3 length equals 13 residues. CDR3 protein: CASRGRSNTEAFF. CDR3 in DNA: TGTGCCAGCAGGGGAAGATCGAACACTGAAGCTTTCTTT.

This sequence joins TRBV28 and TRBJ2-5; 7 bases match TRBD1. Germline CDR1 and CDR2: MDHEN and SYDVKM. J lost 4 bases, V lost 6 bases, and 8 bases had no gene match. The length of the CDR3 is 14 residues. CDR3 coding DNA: TGTGCCAGCAGGGGAGACCGACAGGGAGAGACCCAGTACTTC. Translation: CASRGDRQGETQYF.

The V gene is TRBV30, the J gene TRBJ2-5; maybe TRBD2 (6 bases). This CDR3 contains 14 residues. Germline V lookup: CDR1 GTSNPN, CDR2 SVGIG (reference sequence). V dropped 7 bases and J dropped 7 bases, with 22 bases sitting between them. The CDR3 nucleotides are TGTGCCTTCGGTGAATTGGACCCGCGGGGGACCCAGTACTTC. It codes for CAFGELDPRGTQYF.

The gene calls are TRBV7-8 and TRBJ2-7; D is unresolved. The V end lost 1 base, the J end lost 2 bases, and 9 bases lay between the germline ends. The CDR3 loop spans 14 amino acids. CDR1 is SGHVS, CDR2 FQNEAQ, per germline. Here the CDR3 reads CASSLGRATYEQYF. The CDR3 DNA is TGTGCCAGCAGCTTAGGTCGCGCAACCTACGAGCAGTACTTC.

The CDR3 coding sequence is TGTGCCACCAGCCAGGGAAACACTGAAGCTTTCTTT. It yields the protein CATSQGNTEAFF. V gene TRBV15 combines with J gene TRBJ1-1; D possibly corresponds to TRBD1 (5 bases). The CDR3 totals 12 residues. From germline, CDR1 is LNHNV and CDR2 YYDKDF (reference sequence). Trimming left V 5 bases short and J 2 bases short, with 6 bases between.

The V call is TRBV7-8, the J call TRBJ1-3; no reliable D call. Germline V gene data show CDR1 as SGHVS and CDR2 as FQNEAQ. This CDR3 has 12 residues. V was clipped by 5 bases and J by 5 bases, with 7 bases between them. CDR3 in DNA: TGTGCCAGCAGCACCTACAGAAACACCATATATTTT. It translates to CASSTYRNTIYF.

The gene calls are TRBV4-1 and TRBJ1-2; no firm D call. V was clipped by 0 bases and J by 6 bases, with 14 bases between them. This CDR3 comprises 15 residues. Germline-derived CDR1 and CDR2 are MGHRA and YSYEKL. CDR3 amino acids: CASSQDPGRNHGYTF. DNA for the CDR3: TGCGCCAGCAGCCAAGACCCCGGCCGAAATCATGGCTACACCTTC.